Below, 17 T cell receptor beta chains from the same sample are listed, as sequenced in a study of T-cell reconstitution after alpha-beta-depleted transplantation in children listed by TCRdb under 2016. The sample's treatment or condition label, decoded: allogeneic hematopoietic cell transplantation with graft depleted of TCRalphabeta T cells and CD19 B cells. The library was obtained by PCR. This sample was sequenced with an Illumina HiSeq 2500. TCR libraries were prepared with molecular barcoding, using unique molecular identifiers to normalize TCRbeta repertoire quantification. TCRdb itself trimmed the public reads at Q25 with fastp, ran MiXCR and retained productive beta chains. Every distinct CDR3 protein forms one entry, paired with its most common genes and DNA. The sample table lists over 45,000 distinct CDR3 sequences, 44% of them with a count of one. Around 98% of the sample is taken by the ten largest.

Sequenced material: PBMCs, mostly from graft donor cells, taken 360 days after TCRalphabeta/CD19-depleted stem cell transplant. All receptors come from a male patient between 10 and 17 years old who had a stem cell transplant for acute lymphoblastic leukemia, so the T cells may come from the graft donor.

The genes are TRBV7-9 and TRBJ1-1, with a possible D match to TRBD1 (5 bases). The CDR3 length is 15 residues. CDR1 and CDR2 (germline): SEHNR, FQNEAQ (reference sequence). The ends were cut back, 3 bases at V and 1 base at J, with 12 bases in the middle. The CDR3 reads CASSLGPLQNTEAFF. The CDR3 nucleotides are TGTGCCAGCAGCTTGGGACCTCTCCAGAACACTGAAGCTTTCTTT. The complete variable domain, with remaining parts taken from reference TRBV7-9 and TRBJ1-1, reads DTGVSQNPRHKITKRGQNVTFRCDPISEHNRLYWYRQTLGQGPEFLTYFQNEAQLEKSRLLSDRFSAERPKGSFSTLEIQRTEQGDSAMYLCASSLGPLQNTEAFFGQGTRLTVV.

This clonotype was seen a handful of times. The CDR3 reads CASSESENTEAFF. The CDR3 DNA follows: TGTGCCAGCAGTGAATCAGAGAACACTGAAGCTTTCTTT. The rearrangement uses TRBV2 and TRBJ1-1; no clear D gene. V was trimmed by 2 bases and J by 1 base, leaving 5 bases between them. Germline values: CDR1 SNHLY, CDR2 FYNNEI. This CDR3 spans 13 amino acids.

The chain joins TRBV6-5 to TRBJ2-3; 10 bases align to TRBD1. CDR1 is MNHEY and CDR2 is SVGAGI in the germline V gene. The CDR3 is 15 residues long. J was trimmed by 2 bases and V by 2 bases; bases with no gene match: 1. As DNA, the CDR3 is TGTGCCAGCAGTTACGGGACAGGGGACACAGATACGCAGTATTTT. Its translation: CASSYGTGDTDTQYF.

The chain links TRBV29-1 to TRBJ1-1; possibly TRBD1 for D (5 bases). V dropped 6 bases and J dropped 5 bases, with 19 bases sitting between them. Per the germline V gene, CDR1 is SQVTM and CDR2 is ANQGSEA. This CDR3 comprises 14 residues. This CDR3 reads CSVSWGPTGTEAFF. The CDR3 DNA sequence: TGCAGCGTCTCTTGGGGCCCAACGGGGACTGAAGCTTTCTTT.

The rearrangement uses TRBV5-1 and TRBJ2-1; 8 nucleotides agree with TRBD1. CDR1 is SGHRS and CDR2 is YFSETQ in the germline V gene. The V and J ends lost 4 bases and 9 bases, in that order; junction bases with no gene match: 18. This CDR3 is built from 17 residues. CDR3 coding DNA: TGCGCCAGCAGCCTACCCCCCGGGGGACAGGTGATCGGTGAGCAGTTCTTC. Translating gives CASSLPPGGQVIGEQFF.

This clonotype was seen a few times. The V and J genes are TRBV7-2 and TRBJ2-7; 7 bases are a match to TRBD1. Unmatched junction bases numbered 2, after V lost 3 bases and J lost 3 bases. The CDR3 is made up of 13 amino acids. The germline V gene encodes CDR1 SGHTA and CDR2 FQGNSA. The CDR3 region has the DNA TGTGCCAGCAGCTTGAGGGACAGCTACGAGCAGTACTTC. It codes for CASSLRDSYEQYF. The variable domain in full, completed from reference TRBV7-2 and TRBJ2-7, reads GAGVSQSPSNKVTEKGKDVELRCDPISGHTALYWYRQSLGQGLEFLIYFQGNSAPDKSGLPSDRFSAERTGGSVSTLTIQRTQQEDSAVYLCASSLRDSYEQYFGPGTRLTVT.

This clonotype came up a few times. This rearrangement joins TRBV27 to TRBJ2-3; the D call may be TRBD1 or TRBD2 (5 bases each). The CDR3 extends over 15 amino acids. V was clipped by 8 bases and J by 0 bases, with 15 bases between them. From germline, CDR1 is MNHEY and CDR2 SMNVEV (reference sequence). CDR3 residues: CASRRLGPSTDTQYF. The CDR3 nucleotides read TGTGCCAGCCGCCGGCTGGGACCTAGCACAGATACGCAGTATTTT.

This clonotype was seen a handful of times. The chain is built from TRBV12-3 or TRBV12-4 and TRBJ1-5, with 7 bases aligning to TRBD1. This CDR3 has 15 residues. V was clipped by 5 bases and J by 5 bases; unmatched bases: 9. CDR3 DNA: TGTGCCAGCAGTCTAGGAGCCAGGGGGGATCAGCCCCAGCATTTT. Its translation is CASSLGARGDQPQHF.

This CDR3 is CASIETGGTEAFF. As DNA, the CDR3 is TGTGCCAGCATTGAGACAGGAGGGACTGAAGCTTTCTTT. The chain is built from TRBV12-3 or TRBV12-4 and TRBJ1-1; tentative D call: TRBD1 (6 bases). The CDR3 extends over 13 amino acids. The V and J ends lost 7 bases and 5 bases respectively, with 14 bases between them.

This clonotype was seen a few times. This CDR3 reads CASSSHRGVNTEAFF. The DNA for the CDR3 is TGTGCCAGCAGTTCCCACAGGGGTGTGAACACTGAAGCTTTCTTT. The V gene is TRBV27, the J gene TRBJ1-1; 7 nucleotides match TRBD1. CDR1 is MNHEY and CDR2 is SMNVEV in the germline V gene (reference sequence). V lost 4 bases, J lost 0 bases, and 5 bases stayed unmatched. CDR3 length: 15 amino acids.

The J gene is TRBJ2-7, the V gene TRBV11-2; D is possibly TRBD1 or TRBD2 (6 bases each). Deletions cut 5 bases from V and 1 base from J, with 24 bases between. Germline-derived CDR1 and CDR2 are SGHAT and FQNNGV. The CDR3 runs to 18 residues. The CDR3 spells CASSLPTDMGGQSYEQYF. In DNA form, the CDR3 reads TGTGCCAGCAGCCTCCCCACGGATATGGGGGGCCAGTCCTACGAGCAGTACTTC. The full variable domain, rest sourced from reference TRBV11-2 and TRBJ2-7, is EAGVAQSPRYKIIEKRQSVAFWCNPISGHATLYWYQQILGQGPKLLIQFQNNGVVDDSQLPKDRFSAERLKGVDSTLKIQPAKLEDSAVYLCASSLPTDMGGQSYEQYFGPGTRLTVT.

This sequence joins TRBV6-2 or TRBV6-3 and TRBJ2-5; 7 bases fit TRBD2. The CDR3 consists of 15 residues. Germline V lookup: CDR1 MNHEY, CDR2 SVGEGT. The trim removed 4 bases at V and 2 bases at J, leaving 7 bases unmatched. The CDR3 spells CASSLLATNQETQYF. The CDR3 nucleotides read TGTGCCAGCAGTTTACTAGCGACGAATCAAGAGACCCAGTACTTC.

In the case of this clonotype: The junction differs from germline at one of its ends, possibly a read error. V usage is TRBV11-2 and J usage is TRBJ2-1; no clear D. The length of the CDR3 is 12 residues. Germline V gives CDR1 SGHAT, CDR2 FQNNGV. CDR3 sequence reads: CASSLDNNEQFF. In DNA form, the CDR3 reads TGTGCCAGCAGCCTAGATAACAATGAGCAGTTCTTC.

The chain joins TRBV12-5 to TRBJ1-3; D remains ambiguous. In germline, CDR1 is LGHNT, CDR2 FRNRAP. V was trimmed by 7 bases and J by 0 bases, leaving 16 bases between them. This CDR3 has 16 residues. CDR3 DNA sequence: TGTGCTAGTGCCCCCGAGGTCCCCTTCTCTGGAAACACCATATATTTT. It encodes CASAPEVPFSGNTIYF.

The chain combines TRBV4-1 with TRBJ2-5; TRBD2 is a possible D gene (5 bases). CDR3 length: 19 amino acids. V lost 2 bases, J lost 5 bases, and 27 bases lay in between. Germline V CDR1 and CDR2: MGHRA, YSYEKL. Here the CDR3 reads CASSQPKKERPSLGETQYF. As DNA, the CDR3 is TGCGCCAGCAGCCAACCTAAGAAGGAGCGGCCCAGCCTGGGGGAGACCCAGTACTTC.

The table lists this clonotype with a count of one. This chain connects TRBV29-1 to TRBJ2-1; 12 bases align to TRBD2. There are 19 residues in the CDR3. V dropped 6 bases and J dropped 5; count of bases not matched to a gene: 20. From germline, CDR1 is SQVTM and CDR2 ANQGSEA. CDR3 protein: CSVLKRLAGEGAQNNEQFF. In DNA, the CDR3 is TGCAGCGTCCTAAAACGACTAGCGGGAGAGGGTGCGCAGAACAATGAGCAGTTCTTC.

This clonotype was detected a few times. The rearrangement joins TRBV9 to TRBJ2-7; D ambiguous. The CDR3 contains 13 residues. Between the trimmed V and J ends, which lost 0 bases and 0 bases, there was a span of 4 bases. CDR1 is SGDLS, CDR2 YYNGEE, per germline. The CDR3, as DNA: TGTGCCAGCAGCGTAGGGAGCTCCTACGAGCAGTACTTC. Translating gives CASSVGSSYEQYF. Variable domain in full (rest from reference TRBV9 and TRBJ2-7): DSGVTQTPKHLITATGQRVTLRCSPRSGDLSVYWYQQSLDQGLQFLIQYYNGEERAKGNILERFSAQQFPDLHSELNLSSLELGDSALYFCASSVGSSYEQYFGPGTRLTVT.